This T cell receptor beta chain was identified during a study of blood T cell repertoires in COVID-19. The wider study: Whether acute or convalescent, the COVID-19 samples came from the United States, Italy and Spain.

Per germline, CDR1 LGHNA and CDR2 YNFKEQ. V shed 4 bases and J 5 bases; nucleotides not matched to a gene: 17. The length of the CDR3 is 17 residues. Original handling: Researchers report that nucleated cell counts were estimated from reference gene primer amplification. Method: immunoSEQ multiplex PCR; TCRdb's copy keeps in-frame clones and lacks some. From that table come the V and J calls and clone size; the DNA was used to work out D and trimming. The sample yields 80,000 to 100,000 clones, about nine tenths seen once. Sequencing was carried out using peripheral blood. The V and J genes are TRBV4-2 and TRBJ2-7; TRBD1 matches at 7 bases. The clonotype comes from a human donor with active COVID-19. The donor label of this sample is uncertain. CDR3: CASSPNSRQGGINEQYF. In DNA form, the CDR3 reads TGTGCCAGCAGCCCTAATAGCCGACAGGGCGGTATCAACGAGCAGTACTTC.